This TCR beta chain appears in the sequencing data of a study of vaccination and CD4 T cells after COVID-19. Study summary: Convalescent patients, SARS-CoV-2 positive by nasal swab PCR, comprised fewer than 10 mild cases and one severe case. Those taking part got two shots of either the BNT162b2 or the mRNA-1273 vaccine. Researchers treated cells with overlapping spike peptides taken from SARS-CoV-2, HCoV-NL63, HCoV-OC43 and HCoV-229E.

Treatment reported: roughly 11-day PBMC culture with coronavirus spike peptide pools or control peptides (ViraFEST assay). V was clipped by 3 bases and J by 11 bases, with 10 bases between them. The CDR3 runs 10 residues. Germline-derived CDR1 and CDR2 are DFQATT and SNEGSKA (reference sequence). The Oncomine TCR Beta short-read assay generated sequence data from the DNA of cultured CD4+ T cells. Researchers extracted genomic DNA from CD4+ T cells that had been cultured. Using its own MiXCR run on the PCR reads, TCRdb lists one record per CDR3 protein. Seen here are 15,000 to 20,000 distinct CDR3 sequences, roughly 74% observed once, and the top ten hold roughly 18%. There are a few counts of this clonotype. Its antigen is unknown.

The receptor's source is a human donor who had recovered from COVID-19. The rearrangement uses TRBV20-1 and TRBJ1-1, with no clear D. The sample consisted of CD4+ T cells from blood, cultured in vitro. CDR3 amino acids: CSASSSGAFF. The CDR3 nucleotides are TGCAGTGCTAGTTCGTCTGGGGCTTTCTTT.